These 16 T cell receptor beta chains came from one sample sequenced in a study of T cell changes during pregnancy in multiple sclerosis. The assay was immunoSEQ multiplex PCR, and TCRdb's table has in-frame clones only and misses some. The sample holds about 61,000 clones, over 90% seen once. Sample: CD8+ T cells from peripheral blood mononuclear cells, taken in the third trimester of pregnancy. These receptors were collected from a female donor with multiple sclerosis, enrolled in a pregnancy study.

The chain recombines TRBV4-1 with TRBJ2-7; TRBD1 matches 7 bases. The ends lost 4 bases at V and 2 bases at J; junction bases unmatched: 2. This CDR3 is 13 amino acids long. Germline V gives CDR1 MGHRA, CDR2 YSYEKL. This CDR3 reads CASSPGQAYEQYF. The CDR3 DNA reads TGCGCCAGCAGCCCCGGACAGGCCTACGAGCAGTACTTC.

The V and J genes are TRBV27 and TRBJ2-2; perhaps TRBD2 as D (5 bases). CDR3 length equals 12 residues. Germline V CDR1 and CDR2: MNHEY, SMNVEV (reference sequence). V dropped 11 bases and J dropped 8 bases, with 15 bases sitting between them. CDR3: CASGGFGGELFF. In DNA, the CDR3 is TGTGCCTCCGGCGGGTTCGGTGGGGAGCTGTTTTTT.

This chain joins TRBV5-5 and TRBJ1-2; D not resolved. CDR3 length equals 15 residues. V shed 0 bases and J shed 0 bases, with 9 bases lying between them. Germline V CDR1 and CDR2: SGHKS, YYEKEE (reference sequence). The CDR3 reads CASSLESSPNYGYTF. The CDR3 DNA reads as TGTGCCAGCAGCTTGGAAAGTAGCCCTAACTATGGCTACACCTTC.

The chain couples TRBV14 to TRBJ2-3, with D possibly being TRBD2 (5 bases). V lost 4 bases and J lost 0, with 14 bases in between. The CDR3 runs 16 residues. Germline V lookup: CDR1 SGHDN, CDR2 FVKESK. CDR3 sequence reads: CASSPLGADSTDTQYF. The CDR3 nucleotides are TGTGCCAGCAGCCCACTGGGAGCGGATAGCACAGATACGCAGTATTTT.

This chain connects TRBV19 to TRBJ2-1; 8 bases fit TRBD1. Germline lookup yields CDR1 LNHDA and CDR2 SQIVND (reference sequence). There are 16 residues in the CDR3. V shed 5 bases, J shed 3 bases, and the junction held 9 bases outside the gene matches. CDR3 nucleotides: TGTGCCAGTAGTCTTGCGGACAGGGTGGTCTACAATGAGCAGTTCTTC. This codes for CASSLADRVVYNEQFF.

The chain uses TRBV10-2 and TRBJ1-1, with D maybe TRBD1 (6 bases). V dropped 3 bases and J dropped 4 bases, with 21 bases sitting between them. Germline V gene lookup returns CDR1 WSHSY and CDR2 SAAADI. CDR3 size: 17 residues. CDR3 residues: CASSEVGTDSGFTEAFF. CDR3 nucleotide sequence: TGCGCCAGCAGTGAAGTCGGAACGGACAGCGGCTTCACTGAAGCTTTCTTT.

This clone has only one observation. The CDR3 nucleotides are TGTGCCAGCAGTTACAGGACAGGGGCTTCCTACGAGCAGTACTTC. It specifies CASSYRTGASYEQYF. The chain recombines TRBV6-6 with TRBJ2-7; 9 bases are a match to TRBD1. Germline V gene lookup returns CDR1 MNHNY and CDR2 SVGAGI (reference sequence). This CDR3 contains 15 residues. With V trimmed by 2 bases and J by 1 base, 3 bases remained unmatched.

The chain has TRBV29-1 and TRBJ1-4; 9 positions agree with TRBD1. The germline gives CDR1 SQVTM, CDR2 ANQGSEA. With 5 bases clipped from V and 6 bases from J, the junction kept 7 bases outside the gene matches. CDR3 length: 14 residues. The CDR3 region has the DNA TGCAGCGTTCGCTCGAGGACAGGGGATGAAAAACTGTTTTTT. Encoded protein: CSVRSRTGDEKLFF.

The genes are TRBV27 and TRBJ2-1; tentative D call: TRBD2 (5 bases). The germline gives CDR1 MNHEY, CDR2 SMNVEV (reference sequence). Trimming cost V 6 bases and J 12 bases, with 12 bases left between them. The CDR3 length is 11 residues. The CDR3 DNA sequence: TGTGCCAGCAGCCTCGGGGTGGCGCAGTTCTTC. This translates into CASSLGVAQFF.

V gene TRBV27 combines with J gene TRBJ2-7, with D perhaps TRBD2 (5 bases). V was pared by 2 bases and J by 3 bases, with 11 bases between. The length of the CDR3 is 14 residues. The V gene's germline CDR1 is MNHEY and CDR2 SMNVEV (reference sequence). CDR3 protein: CASSLNEGLYEQYF. The CDR3 coding sequence is TGTGCCAGCAGTTTAAACGAGGGCCTCTACGAGCAGTACTTC.

J is TRBJ1-5 and V is TRBV30; weak D call: TRBD1 (6 bases). This CDR3 spans 17 amino acids. Germline CDR1 is GTSNPN and CDR2 is SVGIG (reference sequence). Trimming shortened V by 3 bases and J by 0 bases, and 18 bases separated the two germline ends. In nucleotides, the CDR3 is TGTGCCTGGAGACGGGGGGGCGCCCCATATAGCAATCAGCCCCAGCATTTT. Translated, it gives CAWRRGGAPYSNQPQHF.

This sequence joins TRBV27 and TRBJ2-1; 9 nucleotides line up with TRBD2. There are 16 residues in the CDR3. The ends lost 1 base at V and 5 bases at J; junction bases unmatched: 6. Germline-derived CDR1 and CDR2 are MNHEY and SMNVEV (reference sequence). As DNA, the CDR3 is TGTGCCAGCAGTTTATTGGCTAGCGGGACAAACAATGAGCAGTTCTTC. It translates to CASSLLASGTNNEQFF.

The chain employs TRBV19 and TRBJ2-7; TRBD2 matches at 11 bases. Unmatched junction bases numbered 14, after V lost 4 bases and J lost 3 bases. The CDR3 is made up of 18 amino acids. Germline V lookup: CDR1 LNHDA, CDR2 SQIVND (reference sequence). The CDR3: CASSRGRELGLADYEQYF. CDR3 in DNA: TGTGCCAGTAGTAGAGGAAGGGAGCTGGGACTAGCGGACTACGAGCAGTACTTC.

The chain employs TRBV9 and TRBJ2-4; D possibly corresponds to TRBD1 (6 bases). The V gene lost 3 bases and the J gene lost 9 bases, with 16 bases spanning the gap. Per germline, CDR1 SGDLS and CDR2 YYNGEE. The CDR3 totals 14 residues. The CDR3 DNA reads TGTGCCAGCAGCGATCGACAGGCGGATGCCATTCAGTACTTC. Amino acid sequence: CASSDRQADAIQYF.

CDR3 nucleotides: TGTGCCAGCAGCTGGTGGGGGGGGCCGGTCACTGAAGCTTTCTTT. This encodes CASSWWGGPVTEAFF. This chain uses TRBV7-9 with TRBJ1-1; D might be TRBD1 (6 bases). The CDR3 is 15 amino acids. The ends were cut back, 4 bases at V and 4 bases at J, with 16 bases in the middle. Germline loops: CDR1 SEHNR, CDR2 FQNEAQ (reference sequence).

The J gene is TRBJ2-7, the V gene TRBV27; 9 nucleotides match TRBD2. From germline, CDR1 is MNHEY and CDR2 SMNVEV (reference sequence). This CDR3 comprises 13 residues. The junction had 1 base not matched to a gene; V was cut back by 1 base and J by 6 bases. The CDR3 DNA reads as TGTGCCAGCAGTTTATGGACTAGCGCCGAGCAGTACTTC. Protein product: CASSLWTSAEQYF.